Listed here are 21 T cell receptor beta chains from one sample, sequenced in a study of T cells in localized non-small cell lung cancer. Method: immunoSEQ multiplex PCR; TCRdb's copy keeps in-frame clones and lacks some. Here the sample spans around 26,000 clones, about 90% being singletons. The sequenced sample was peripheral blood, obtained before any cancer treatment. The receptors shown here come from a woman between 35 and 70 years old with stage I lung adenocarcinoma.

The V and J genes are TRBV7-2 and TRBJ1-5; possibly TRBD1 for D (6 bases). The CDR3 is made up of 15 amino acids. Germline V gene data show CDR1 as SGHTA and CDR2 as FQGNSA. V was trimmed by 5 bases and J by 0 bases, leaving 11 bases between them. This chain's CDR3 is CASSTDRNSNQPQHF. CDR3 nucleotide sequence: TGTGCCAGCAGCACCGACAGGAATAGCAATCAGCCCCAGCATTTT.

The rearrangement uses TRBV21-1 and TRBJ2-1; the listed D gene, TRBD2, was not tested against the DNA. TRBV21-1 corresponds to a pseudogene. CDR3 length: 15 amino acids. Here the CDR3 DNA reads TGTGCCAGCATCACCCTAGCGGGAGTGAGGGGTGAGCAGTTCTTC. It specifies CASITLAGVRGEQFF.

The V gene is TRBV2, the J gene TRBJ2-3; 10 bases are shared with TRBD2. With V trimmed by 3 bases and J by 4 bases, 4 bases remained unmatched. Per germline, CDR1 SNHLY and CDR2 FYNNEI. This CDR3 is built from 15 residues. The CDR3 region is CASSDRLAGADTQYF. The CDR3 DNA is TGTGCCAGCAGTGATCGGCTAGCGGGGGCAGATACGCAGTATTTT.

This clone is a singleton in its sample. The J gene is TRBJ2-3, the V gene TRBV6-1; no reliable D call. The CDR3 is 17 residues long. CDR1 MNHNS and CDR2 SASEGT come from the germline V gene. The ends were cut back, 3 bases at V and 2 bases at J, with 18 bases in the middle. This CDR3 is CASSELRRALITDTQYF. The CDR3 coding sequence is TGTGCCAGCAGTGAGCTTCGACGGGCCTTGATCACAGATACGCAGTATTTT.

The chain joins TRBV2 to TRBJ1-2; tentatively, D is TRBD1 (5 bases). Trimming shortened V by 7 bases and J by 5 bases, and 20 bases separated the two germline ends. The CDR3 is made up of 15 amino acids. Germline assignment: CDR1 SNHLY and CDR2 FYNNEI. In nucleotides, the CDR3 is TGTGCCAGCACCATTAAGGCGACAGTCTCATATGGCTACACCTTC. Translated, it gives CASTIKATVSYGYTF.

This sequence joins TRBV28 and TRBJ2-7; D is possibly TRBD1 or TRBD2 (6 bases each). CDR1 and CDR2 (germline): MDHEN, SYDVKM. V dropped 6 bases and J dropped 1 base, with 16 bases sitting between them. The CDR3 is 15 amino acids. The DNA of the CDR3 is TGTGCCAGCAGCCCCCACGGGGGCCAGTCCTACGAGCAGTACTTC. Translated, it gives CASSPHGGQSYEQYF. The complete variable domain, with remaining parts taken from reference TRBV28 and TRBJ2-7, reads DVKVTQSSRYLVKRTGEKVFLECVQDMDHENMFWYRQDPGLGLRLIYFSYDVKMKEKGDIPEGYSVSREKKERFSLILESASTNQTSMYLCASSPHGGQSYEQYFGPGTRLTVT.

Concerning this clone: Sequence at one end of the junction differs from germline and may be a read error. The chain employs TRBV7-2 and TRBJ2-7; maybe TRBD2 (5 bases). The CDR3 extends over 12 amino acids. Looked up from germline, CDR1 is SGHTA and CDR2 is FQGNSA. The chain's CDR3 is CASSQTSGAKTF. CDR3 nucleotides: TGTGCCAGCAGCCAGACGAGCGGAGCTAAGACCTTC.

The CDR3 protein is CASSLRLSNEKLFF. The CDR3 region has the DNA TGTGCCAGCAGCTTGAGGTTGAGTAATGAAAAACTGTTTTTT. V is TRBV5-4 and J is TRBJ1-4, with no clear D. CDR3 size: 14 residues. Germline V gene sequence: CDR1 SGHNT, CDR2 YYREEE (reference sequence). V was cut by 1 base and J by 4 bases, with 8 bases left in between.

This chain links TRBV4-2 with TRBJ1-1; TRBD1 matches at 7 bases. CDR3 length: 16 residues. Germline loops: CDR1 LGHNA, CDR2 YNFKEQ. The junction had 10 bases not matched to a gene; V was cut back by 0 bases and J by 6 bases. The CDR3 loop reads CASSQDADRAASEAFF. In DNA form, the CDR3 reads TGTGCCAGCAGCCAAGATGCAGACAGGGCGGCCTCTGAAGCTTTCTTT.

The V gene is TRBV7-2, the J gene TRBJ2-5; 8 bases are shared with TRBD2. CDR1 is SGHTA and CDR2 is FQGNSA in the germline V gene. The CDR3 has 14 amino acids. V was pared by 5 bases and J by 9 bases, with 11 bases of the junction left unmatched. The CDR3 region has the DNA TGTGCCAGCAGCCAGGGGACTAGTTTGACGGCCCAGTACTTC. It specifies CASSQGTSLTAQYF.

The chain is built from TRBV5-1 and TRBJ2-3; TRBD1 might be the D (5 bases). V lost 5 bases to trimming and J lost 6 bases, with 22 bases between them. Germline-derived CDR1 and CDR2 are SGHRS and YFSETQ. The CDR3 runs to 16 residues. The CDR3 DNA reads TGCGCCAGCAGATTAAGGGGCGACATAATTACGGATACGCAGTATTTT. It specifies CASRLRGDIITDTQYF.

J is TRBJ1-2 and V is TRBV4-1; D unclear. Germline loops: CDR1 MGHRA, CDR2 YSYEKL. The CDR3 consists of 14 residues. The ends were cut back, 1 base at V and 6 bases at J, with 12 bases in the middle. CDR3: CASSQVDLLDGYTF. CDR3 coding DNA: TGCGCCAGCAGCCAAGTTGATCTCCTTGATGGCTACACCTTC.

This clone came up once. The chain uses TRBV15 and TRBJ2-7; D call uncertain. The germline gives CDR1 LNHNV, CDR2 YYDKDF (reference sequence). This CDR3 is 15 amino acids long. V was trimmed by 0 bases and J by 0 bases, leaving 9 bases between them. CDR3 bases: TGTGCCACCAGCAGAGATATGCCGAGCTCCTACGAGCAGTACTTC. Protein sequence: CATSRDMPSSYEQYF.

V is TRBV30 and J is TRBJ2-5; the match to TRBD1 covers 8 bases. Germline loops: CDR1 GTSNPN, CDR2 SVGIG (reference sequence). This CDR3 contains 11 residues. J gave up 7 bases and V 5 bases, and 3 bases lay outside the gene matches. CDR3 coding DNA: TGTGCCTGGCGGACAGGGTCGACCCAGTACTTC. As protein: CAWRTGSTQYF.

The V gene is TRBV7-2, the J gene TRBJ1-6; no clear D gene. CDR1 SGHTA and CDR2 FQGNSA come from the germline V gene. V was shortened by 0 bases and J by 9 bases, with 0 bases between the two germline ends. This CDR3 has 11 residues. DNA of the CDR3: TGTGCCAGCAGCTTAGCTTCACCCCTCCACTTT. Its protein is CASSLASPLHF.

This chain joins TRBV2 and TRBJ1-2, with D unclear. V lost 6 bases and J lost 2, with 10 bases in between. This CDR3 is 13 amino acids long. CDR1 SNHLY and CDR2 FYNNEI come from the germline V gene. CDR3 nucleotide sequence: TGTGCCAGCAGGGCCAGCGGGAACTATGGCTACACCTTC. Translation: CASRASGNYGYTF.

This clone was seen a single time. This chain joins TRBV2 and TRBJ1-4; D call uncertain. The length of the CDR3 is 15 residues. Trimming took off 6 bases at V and 3 bases at J, with 14 bases between the two ends. Germline V gene lookup returns CDR1 SNHLY and CDR2 FYNNEI. The CDR3 bases are TGTGCCAGCAGGGGCCGACTGGTCTCTAATGAAAAACTGTTTTTT. As protein: CASRGRLVSNEKLFF.

This clone was counted once. The rearrangement uses TRBV5-4 and TRBJ1-1; TRBD1 matches at 7 bases. The ends lost 3 bases at V and 5 bases at J; junction bases unmatched: 4. CDR1 is SGHNT and CDR2 is YYREEE in the germline V gene (reference sequence). The CDR3 has 13 residues. CDR3 nucleotide sequence: TGTGCCAGCAGCTGGAACAGGGGAACTGAAGCTTTCTTT. Its translation is CASSWNRGTEAFF.

The V call is TRBV7-3, the J call TRBJ2-1; 8 bases agree with TRBD2. J gave up 8 bases and V 5 bases, and 5 bases lay outside the gene matches. The CDR3 is made up of 13 amino acids. Germline CDR1 is SGHTA and CDR2 is FQGTGA. The CDR3 nucleotides read TGTGCCAGCAGCGCCGGGACTAGTTATGAGCAGTTCTTC. Its protein product is CASSAGTSYEQFF.

This chain connects TRBV19 to TRBJ2-1; the match to TRBD1 covers 9 bases. Looked up from germline, CDR1 is LNHDA and CDR2 is SQIVND (reference sequence). Trimming removed 6 bases from V and 4 bases from J; junction bases left unmatched: 4. The CDR3 sequence is 14 residues long. This CDR3 reads CASRGTGRYNEQFF. In nucleotides, the CDR3 is TGTGCCAGTAGGGGGACAGGGAGGTACAATGAGCAGTTCTTC.

The V call is TRBV28, the J call TRBJ2-7; no firm D call. V was cut by 7 bases and J by 0 bases, with 16 bases left in between. Germline loops: CDR1 MDHEN, CDR2 SYDVKM. This CDR3 is built from 15 residues. The chain's CDR3 is CASISWGISSYEQYF. The DNA for the CDR3 is TGTGCCAGCATCTCGTGGGGAATAAGCTCCTACGAGCAGTACTTC.